The subject of this entry is one T cell receptor (beta chain). Its cognate antigen is unknown. This sample was included in a study of Tregs in tolerant kidney transplant recipients. The J segment lost 5 bases and the V segment lost 3 bases, leaving 5 bases of the junction unmatched. The CDR3 is 14 amino acids. The V gene's germline CDR1 is SEHNR and CDR2 FQNEAQ (reference sequence). CD4+CD25+CD127- Tregs, CD4+CD25- non-Tregs, CD4 and CD8 cells were sorted. Study results and caveats: Donor-specific Treg expansion exceeded global Treg expansion in tolerant patients, suggesting antigen drive. Findings come from small patient numbers and require larger validation. Some patients' samples used different primers over time, so nucleotide sequences weren't comparable.

The repertoire was sequenced with immunoSEQ multiplex PCR; TCRdb's copy has only in-frame clones and lacks some. Among about 66,000 clones listed, around nine tenths were seen once. The chain uses TRBV7-9 and TRBJ1-2; 8 bases fit TRBD1. The TCR comes from a human donor who received a combined kidney and bone marrow transplant. This specimen consisted of CD8+ T cells from blood, obtained before the transplant. CDR3 bases: TGTGCCAGCAGCTTCGGACAGGGTGTTTATGGCTACACCTTC. Residues: CASSFGQGVYGYTF.